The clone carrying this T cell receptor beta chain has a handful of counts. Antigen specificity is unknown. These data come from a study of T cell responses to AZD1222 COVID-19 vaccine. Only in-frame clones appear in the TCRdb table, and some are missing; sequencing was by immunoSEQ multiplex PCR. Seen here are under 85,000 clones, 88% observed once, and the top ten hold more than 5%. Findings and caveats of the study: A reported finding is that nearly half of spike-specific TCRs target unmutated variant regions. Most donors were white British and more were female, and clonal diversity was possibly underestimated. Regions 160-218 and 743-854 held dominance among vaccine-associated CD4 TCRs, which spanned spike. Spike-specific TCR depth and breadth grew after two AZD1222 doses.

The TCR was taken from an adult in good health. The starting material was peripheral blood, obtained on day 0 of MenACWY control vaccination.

The CDR3 DNA follows: TGTGCCAGCAGTTATTCAGGGGCTGGGGAGACCCAGTACTTC. Translation: CASSYSGAGETQYF. The gene calls are TRBV6-6 and TRBJ2-5; weak D call: TRBD1 (6 bases). Germline-derived CDR1 and CDR2 are MNHNY and SVGAGI (reference sequence). The CDR3 totals 14 residues. V was trimmed by 3 bases and J by 5 bases, leaving 13 bases between them.